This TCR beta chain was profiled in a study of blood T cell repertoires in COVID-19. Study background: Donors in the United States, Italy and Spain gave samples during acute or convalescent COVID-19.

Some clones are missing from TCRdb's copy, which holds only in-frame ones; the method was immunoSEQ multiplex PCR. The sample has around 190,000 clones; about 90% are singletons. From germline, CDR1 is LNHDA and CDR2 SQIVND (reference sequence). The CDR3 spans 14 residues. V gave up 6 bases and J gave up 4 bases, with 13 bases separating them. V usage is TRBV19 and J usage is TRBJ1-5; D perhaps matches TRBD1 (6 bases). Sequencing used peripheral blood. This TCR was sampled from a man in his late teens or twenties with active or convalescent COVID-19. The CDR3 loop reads CASSEGGWNQPQHF. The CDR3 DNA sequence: TGTGCCAGTAGCGAAGGGGGTTGGAATCAGCCCCAGCATTTT.